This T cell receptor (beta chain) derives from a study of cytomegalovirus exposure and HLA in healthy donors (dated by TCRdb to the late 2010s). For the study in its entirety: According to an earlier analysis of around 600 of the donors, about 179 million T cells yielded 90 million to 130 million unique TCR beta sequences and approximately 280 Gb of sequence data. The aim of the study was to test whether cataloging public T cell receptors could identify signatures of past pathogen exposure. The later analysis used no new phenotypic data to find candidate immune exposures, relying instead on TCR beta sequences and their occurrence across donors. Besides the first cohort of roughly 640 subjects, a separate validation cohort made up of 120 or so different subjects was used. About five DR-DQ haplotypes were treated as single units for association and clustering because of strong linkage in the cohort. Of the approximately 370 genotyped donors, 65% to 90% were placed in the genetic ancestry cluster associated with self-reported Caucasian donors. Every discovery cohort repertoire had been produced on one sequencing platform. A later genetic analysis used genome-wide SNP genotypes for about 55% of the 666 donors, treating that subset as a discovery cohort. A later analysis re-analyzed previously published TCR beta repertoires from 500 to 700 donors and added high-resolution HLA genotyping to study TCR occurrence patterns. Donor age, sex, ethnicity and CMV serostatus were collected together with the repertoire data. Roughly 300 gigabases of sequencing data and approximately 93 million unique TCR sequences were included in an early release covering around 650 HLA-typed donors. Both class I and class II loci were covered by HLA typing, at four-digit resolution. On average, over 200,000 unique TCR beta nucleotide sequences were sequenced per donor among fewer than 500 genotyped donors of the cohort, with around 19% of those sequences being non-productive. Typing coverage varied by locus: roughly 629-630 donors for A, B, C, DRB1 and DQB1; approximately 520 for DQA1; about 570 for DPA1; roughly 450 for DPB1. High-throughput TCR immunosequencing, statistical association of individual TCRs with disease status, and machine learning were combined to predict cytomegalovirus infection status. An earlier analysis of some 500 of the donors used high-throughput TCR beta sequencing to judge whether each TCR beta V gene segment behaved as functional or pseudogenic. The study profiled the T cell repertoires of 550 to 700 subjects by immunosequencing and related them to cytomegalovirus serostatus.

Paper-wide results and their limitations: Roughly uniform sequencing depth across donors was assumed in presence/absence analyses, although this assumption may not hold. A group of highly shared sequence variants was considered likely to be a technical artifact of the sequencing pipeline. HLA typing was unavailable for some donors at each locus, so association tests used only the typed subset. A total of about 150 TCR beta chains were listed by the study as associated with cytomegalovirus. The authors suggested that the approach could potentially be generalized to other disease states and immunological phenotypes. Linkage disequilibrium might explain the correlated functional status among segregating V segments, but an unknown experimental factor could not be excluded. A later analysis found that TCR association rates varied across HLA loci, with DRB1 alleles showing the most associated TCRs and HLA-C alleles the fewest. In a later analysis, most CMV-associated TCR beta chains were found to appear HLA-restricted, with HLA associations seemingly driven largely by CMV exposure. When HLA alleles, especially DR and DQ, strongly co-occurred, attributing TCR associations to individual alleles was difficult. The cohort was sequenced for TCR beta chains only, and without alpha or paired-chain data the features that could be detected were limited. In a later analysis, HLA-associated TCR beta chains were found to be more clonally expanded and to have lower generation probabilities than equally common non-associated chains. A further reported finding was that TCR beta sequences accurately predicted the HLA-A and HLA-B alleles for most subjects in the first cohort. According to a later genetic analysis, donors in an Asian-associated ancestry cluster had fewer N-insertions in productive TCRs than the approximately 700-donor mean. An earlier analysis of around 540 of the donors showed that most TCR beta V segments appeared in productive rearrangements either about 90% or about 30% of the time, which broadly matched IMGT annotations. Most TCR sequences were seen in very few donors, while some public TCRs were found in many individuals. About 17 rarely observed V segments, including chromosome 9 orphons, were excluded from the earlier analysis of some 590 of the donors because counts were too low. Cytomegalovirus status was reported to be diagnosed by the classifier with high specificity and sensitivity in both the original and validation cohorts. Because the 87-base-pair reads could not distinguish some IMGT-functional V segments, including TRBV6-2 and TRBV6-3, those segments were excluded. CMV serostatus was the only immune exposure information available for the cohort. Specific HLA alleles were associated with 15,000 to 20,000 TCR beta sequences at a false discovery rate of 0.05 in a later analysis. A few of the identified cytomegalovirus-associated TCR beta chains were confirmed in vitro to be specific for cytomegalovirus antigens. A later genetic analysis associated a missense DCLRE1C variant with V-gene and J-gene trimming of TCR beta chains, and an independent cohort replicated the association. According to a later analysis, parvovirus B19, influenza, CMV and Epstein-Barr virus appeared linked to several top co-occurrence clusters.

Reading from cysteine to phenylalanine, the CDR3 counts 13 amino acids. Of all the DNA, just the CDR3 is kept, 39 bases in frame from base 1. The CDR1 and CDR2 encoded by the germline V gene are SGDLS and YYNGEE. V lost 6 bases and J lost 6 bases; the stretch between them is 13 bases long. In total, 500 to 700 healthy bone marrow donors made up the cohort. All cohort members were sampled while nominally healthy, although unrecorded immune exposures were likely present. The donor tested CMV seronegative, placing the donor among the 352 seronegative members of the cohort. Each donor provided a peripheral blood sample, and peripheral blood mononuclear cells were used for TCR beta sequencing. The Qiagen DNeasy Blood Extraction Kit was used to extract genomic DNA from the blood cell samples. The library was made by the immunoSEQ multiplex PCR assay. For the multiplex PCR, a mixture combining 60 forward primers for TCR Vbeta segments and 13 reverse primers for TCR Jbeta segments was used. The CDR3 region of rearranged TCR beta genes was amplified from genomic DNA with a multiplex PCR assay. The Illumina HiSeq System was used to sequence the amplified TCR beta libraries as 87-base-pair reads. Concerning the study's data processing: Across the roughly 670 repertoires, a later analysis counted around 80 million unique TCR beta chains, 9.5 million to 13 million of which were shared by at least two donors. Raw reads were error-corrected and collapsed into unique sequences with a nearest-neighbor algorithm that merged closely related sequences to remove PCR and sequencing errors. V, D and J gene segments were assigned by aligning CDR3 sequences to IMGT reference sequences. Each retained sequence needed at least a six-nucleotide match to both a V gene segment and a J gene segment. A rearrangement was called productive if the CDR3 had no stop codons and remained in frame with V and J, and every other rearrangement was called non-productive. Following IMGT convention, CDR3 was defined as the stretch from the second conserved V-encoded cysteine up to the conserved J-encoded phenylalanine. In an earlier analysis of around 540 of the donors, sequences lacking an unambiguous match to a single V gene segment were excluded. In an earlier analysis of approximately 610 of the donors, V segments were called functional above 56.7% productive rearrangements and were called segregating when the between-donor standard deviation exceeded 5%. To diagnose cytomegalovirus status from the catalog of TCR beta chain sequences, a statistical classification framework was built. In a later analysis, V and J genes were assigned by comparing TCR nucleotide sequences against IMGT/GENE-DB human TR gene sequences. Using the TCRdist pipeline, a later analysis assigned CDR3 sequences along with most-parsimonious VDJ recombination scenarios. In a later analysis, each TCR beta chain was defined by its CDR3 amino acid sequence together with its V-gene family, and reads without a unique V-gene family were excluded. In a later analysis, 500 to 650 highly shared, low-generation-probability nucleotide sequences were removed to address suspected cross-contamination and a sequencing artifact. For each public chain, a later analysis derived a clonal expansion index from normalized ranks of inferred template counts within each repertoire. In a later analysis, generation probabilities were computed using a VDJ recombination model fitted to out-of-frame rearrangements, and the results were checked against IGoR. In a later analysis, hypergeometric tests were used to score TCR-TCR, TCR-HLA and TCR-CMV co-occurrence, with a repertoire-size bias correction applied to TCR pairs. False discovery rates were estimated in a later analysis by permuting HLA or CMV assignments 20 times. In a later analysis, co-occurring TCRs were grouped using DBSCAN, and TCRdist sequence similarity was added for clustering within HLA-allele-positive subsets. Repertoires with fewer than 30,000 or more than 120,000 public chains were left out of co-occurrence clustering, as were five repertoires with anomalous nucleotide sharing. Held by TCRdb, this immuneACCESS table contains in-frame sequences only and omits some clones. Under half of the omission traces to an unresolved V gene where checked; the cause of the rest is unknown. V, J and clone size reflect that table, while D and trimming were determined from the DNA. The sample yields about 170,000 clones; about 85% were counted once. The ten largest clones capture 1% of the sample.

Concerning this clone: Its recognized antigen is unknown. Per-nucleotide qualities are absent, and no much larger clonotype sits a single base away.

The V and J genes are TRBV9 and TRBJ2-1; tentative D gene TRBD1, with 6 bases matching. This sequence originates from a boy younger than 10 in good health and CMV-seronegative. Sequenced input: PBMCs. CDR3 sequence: CASTPRTANEQFF. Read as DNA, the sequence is TGTGCCAGCACCCCCCGGACAGCCAATGAGCAGTTCTTC.